The source of this T cell receptor (beta chain) is a study of PD-L1 blockade in urothelial cancer. Study overall: Males with bladder-origin urothelial cancer constituted about nine tenths of the roughly 29 patients. Patients had been given 0 to 3 earlier chemotherapy regimens.

Synthetically made TCR analog templates were put into each PCR as spikes. TCRdb's copy holds only in-frame clones and misses some; the assay was immunoSEQ multiplex PCR. The data contain 95,000 to 100,000 clones, around 87% of them singletons. Germline V gene sequence: CDR1 KGHSH, CDR2 LQKENI. The V gene end was trimmed by 3 bases and the J gene end by 1 base; junction bases not matched to a gene: 7. This CDR3 is built from 17 residues. Time point reported: pretreatment peripheral blood. The specimen comprised PBMCs, sampled around atezolizumab (anti-PD-L1) treatment. The receptor was derived from a man in his sixties with urothelial cancer. This chain joins TRBV18 and TRBJ2-7, with 12 positions matching TRBD1. CDR3 sequence reads: CASSPGQGAIISYEQYF. As DNA, the CDR3 is TGTGCCAGCTCACCGGGACAGGGGGCCATTATTTCCTACGAGCAGTACTTC.